These T cell receptor beta chains were read from a single sample in a study of T cells after yellow fever vaccination. MiXCR, run by TCRdb on the 5' RACE reads, gives a single entry per CDR3 protein. The data show about 120,000 distinct CDR3 sequences, about 7.8% seen once. The sample was CD4+ T cells sorted from PBMCs, taken roughly seven weeks after the first yellow fever vaccination. The receptors shown here come from a man between 18 and 35 years old who received the YFV17D yellow fever vaccine. The CDR3 runs from the conserved cysteine through the conserved F or W.

v_gene,j_gene,CDR3aa
TRBV5-1,TRBJ2-6,CASSPQGNGANVLTF
TRBV4-2,TRBJ1-1,CASARGDGNTEAFF
TRBV7-2,TRBJ1-5,CASSPGLGAQPQHF
TRBV7-6,TRBJ2-3,CASSLGRAGDTQYF
TRBV20-1,TRBJ2-3,CSARAASGGAIYTQYF
TRBV7-3,TRBJ2-3,CASSSPRERGSTDTQYF
TRBV9,TRBJ2-1,CASSVERGGLYNEQFF
TRBV12-3/TRBV12-4,TRBJ1-1,CASSLDTFNTEAFF
TRBV5-1,TRBJ2-7,CASSPGPQGGTYEQYF
TRBV7-3,TRBJ2-2,CASSLMGSPGELFF
TRBV5-4,TRBJ2-5,CASSLTGGQETQYF
TRBV7-9,TRBJ2-3,CASSLGAGGTDTQYF
TRBV2,TRBJ1-2,CASTEDGSNYGYTF
TRBV5-1,TRBJ1-2,CASSLKTGYGYTF
TRBV5-1,TRBJ2-6,CASSATNVLTF
TRBV5-1,TRBJ2-1,CASGPLAGGREQFF
TRBV5-4,TRBJ2-2,CASSSYNLRGELFF
TRBV7-2,TRBJ1-2,CASSLDGNSYGYTF
TRBV12-3/TRBV12-4,TRBJ2-1,CASSLWEQAQDKQFF
TRBV5-4,TRBJ2-1,CASSYPGLAYNEQFF
TRBV12-3/TRBV12-4,TRBJ1-1,CASSLDRGEPNTEAFF
TRBV20-1,TRBJ1-4,CSASHRAENEKLFF
TRBV5-1,TRBJ2-3,CASSLRPSGEDTQYF
TRBV5-1,TRBJ2-1,CASTSGGGSYNEQFF
TRBV20-1,TRBJ2-2,CCARVGQGGRGSGELFF
TRBV3-1,TRBJ2-1,CASSQPLAGAGQFF
TRBV12-3/TRBV12-4,TRBJ1-6,CASSLRLPGASPLHF
TRBV5-1,TRBJ1-2,CASSPGTGSVYGYTF
TRBV5-1,TRBJ2-5,CASGQGLDLETQYF
TRBV18,TRBJ2-5,CASLLAAGETQYF
TRBV15,TRBJ2-2,CATSREPTGNGELFF
TRBV12-3/TRBV12-4,TRBJ2-5,CASRGAGGQETQYF
TRBV3-1,TRBJ2-5,CASSNRGATPGTQYF
TRBV6-2/TRBV6-3,TRBJ2-1,CASSYPTGFSYNEQFF
TRBV23-1,TRBJ2-1,CASSQSGGGYNEQFF
TRBV10-1,TRBJ1-6,CASSETRDNSPLHF
TRBV2,TRBJ2-4,CASSTSRGGKNIQYF
TRBV28,TRBJ2-5,CASSPSTVYQETQYF
TRBV5-1,TRBJ2-2,CASSFLGTSGGLLGGELFF
TRBV20-1,TRBJ2-7,CSARDPGTRSSYEQYF
TRBV4-1,TRBJ1-4,CASSQDRVGEKLFF